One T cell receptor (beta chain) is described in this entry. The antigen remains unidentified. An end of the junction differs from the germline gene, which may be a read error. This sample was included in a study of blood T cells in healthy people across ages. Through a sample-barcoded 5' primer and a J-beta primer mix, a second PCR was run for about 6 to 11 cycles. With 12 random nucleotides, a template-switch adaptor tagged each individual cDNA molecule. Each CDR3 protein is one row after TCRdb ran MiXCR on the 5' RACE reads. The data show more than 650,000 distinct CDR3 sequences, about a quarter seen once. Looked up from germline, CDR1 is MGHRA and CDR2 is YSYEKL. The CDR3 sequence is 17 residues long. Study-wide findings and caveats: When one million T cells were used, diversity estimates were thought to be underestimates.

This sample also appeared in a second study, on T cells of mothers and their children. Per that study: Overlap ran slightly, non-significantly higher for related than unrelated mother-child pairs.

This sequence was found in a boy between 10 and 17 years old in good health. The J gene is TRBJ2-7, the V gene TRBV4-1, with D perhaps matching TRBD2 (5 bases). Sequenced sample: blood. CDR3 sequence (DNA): TGCGCCATCAGCCAAGGGTCCTCGGCCGAGGGCTCCTACGAGCAGTACTTC. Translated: CAISQGSSAEGSYEQYF.